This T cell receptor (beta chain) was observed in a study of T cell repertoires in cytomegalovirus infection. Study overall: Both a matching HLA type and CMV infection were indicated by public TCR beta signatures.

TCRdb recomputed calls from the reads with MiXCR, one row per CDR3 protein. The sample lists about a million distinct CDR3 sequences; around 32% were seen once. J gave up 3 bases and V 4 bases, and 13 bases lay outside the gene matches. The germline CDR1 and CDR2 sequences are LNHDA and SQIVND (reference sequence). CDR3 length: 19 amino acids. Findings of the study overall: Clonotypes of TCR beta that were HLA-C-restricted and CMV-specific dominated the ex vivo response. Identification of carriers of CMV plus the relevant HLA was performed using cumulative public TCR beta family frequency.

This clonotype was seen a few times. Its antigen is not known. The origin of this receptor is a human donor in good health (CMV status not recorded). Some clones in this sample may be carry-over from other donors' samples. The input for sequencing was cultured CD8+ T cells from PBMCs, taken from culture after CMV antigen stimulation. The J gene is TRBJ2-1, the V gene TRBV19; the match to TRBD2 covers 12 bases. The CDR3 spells CASSTKTSGGFLFYNEQFF. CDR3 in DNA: TGTGCCAGTAGTACCAAGACTAGCGGGGGTTTCCTTTTCTACAATGAGCAGTTCTTC. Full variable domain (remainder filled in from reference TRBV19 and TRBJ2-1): DGGITQSPKYLFRKEGQNVTLSCEQNLNHDAMYWYRQDPGQGLRLIYYSQIVNDFQKGDIAEGYSVSREKKESFPLTVTSAQKNPTAFYLCASSTKTSGGFLFYNEQFFGPGTRLTVL.